The rows below give T cell receptor beta chains drawn from one sample of a study of blood T cells in healthy people across ages. In TCRdb, the 5' RACE reads were re-called with MiXCR into one record per CDR3 protein. The sample holds some 800,000 distinct CDR3 sequences, more than 20% seen once. A further study also used this sample, focusing on T cells of mothers and their children.

Source material: blood. These receptors were collected from a boy younger than 18 in good health. Both conserved end residues are part of each CDR3. The D gene is left open where the match is weak. Clone size, where shown, is once, few, many, or a class for clones that have expanded.

J	D	size	V	DNA	CDR3
TRBJ2-7	TRBD2	.	TRBV4-3	TGCGCCAGCAGCCAAGATAGCGGGCGGGACTACGAGCAGTACTTC	CASSQDSGRDYEQYF
TRBJ2-1	TRBD2	.	TRBV28	TGTGCCAGCAGGAGACTAGCGGCTGACAATGAGCAGTTCTTC	CASRRLAADNEQFF
TRBJ2-1	TRBD2	.	TRBV7-2	TGTGCCAGCAGCCCTAGCGGAACCCAGGTCAATGAGCAGTTCTTC	CASSPSGTQVNEQFF
TRBJ1-6	.	.	TRBV4-3	TGCGCCAGCAGCCAAGATCGATCTGGGTGGGGTTCACCCCTCCACTTT	CASSQDRSGWGSPLHF
TRBJ1-6	.	few	TRBV10-3	TGTGCCATCAGTGAGATGGGCCCAGGGTTCTATAATTCACCCCTCCACTTT	CAISEMGPGFYNSPLHF
TRBJ2-7	.	.	TRBV2	TGTGCCAGCAGTGAATCTCCAGGCAGAGCCTTCTACGAGCAGTACTTC	CASSESPGRAFYEQYF
TRBJ2-4	.	.	TRBV12-3/TRBV12-4	TGTGCCAGCAGTTTTCAACCAGGGGAAAACATTCAGTACTTC	CASSFQPGENIQYF
TRBJ2-7	.	few	TRBV7-9	TGTGCCAGCAGCCCCCCCGGGTCTAGCTCCTACGAGCAGTACTTC	CASSPPGSSSYEQYF
TRBJ2-5	.	few	TRBV6-2/TRBV6-3	TGTGCCAGCACCGACACGGCCCCGGGGACCCAGTACTTC	CASTDTAPGTQYF
TRBJ2-7	.	.	TRBV6-5	TGTGCCAGCAGGGTCAACAGGGAAGGGCCCTACGAGCAGTACTTC	CASRVNREGPYEQYF
TRBJ1-5	.	few	TRBV24-1	TGCGCCACCAGTGACCCAACACGAACTATGGGGAATCAGCCCCAGCATTTT	CATSDPTRTMGNQPQHF
TRBJ2-3	TRBD1	.	TRBV9	TGTGCCAGCAGCGTATTTCAGGGGGCGCCTCTGTCAGATACGCAGTATTTT	CASSVFQGAPLSDTQYF
TRBJ2-7	TRBD2	few	TRBV29-1	TGCAGCGTTGATACTAGCGGGACCAGCGAGCAGTACTTC	CSVDTSGTSEQYF
TRBJ2-7	TRBD2	few	TRBV12-3/TRBV12-4	TGTGCCAGCAGTTTAGGATGGCGGGAGAGACCCTACGAGCAGTACTTC	CASSLGWRERPYEQYF
TRBJ1-2	.	.	TRBV3-1	TGTGCCAGCAGCAAACAGGTTTCTAACTATGGCTACACCTTC	CASSKQVSNYGYTF
TRBJ2-6	.	few	TRBV3-1	TGTGCCTGCAGCCAAGAATTTCAGGGGCCCTGGGCTGGGGCCAACGTCCTGACTTTC	CACSQEFQGPWAGANVLTF
TRBJ2-3	.	few	TRBV28	TGTGCCAGCAGTCCCCTCACTGGACAGACAGATACGCAGTATTTT	CASSPLTGQTDTQYF
TRBJ2-1	.	few	TRBV7-2	TGTGCCAGCAGCCCAGTGGGGAGTACCTACAATGAGCAGTTCTTC	CASSPVGSTYNEQFF
TRBJ2-1	.	.	TRBV3-1	TGTGCCAGCAGGGCCTCGGGGGGCACCTACAATGAGCAGTTCTTC	CASRASGGTYNEQFF
TRBJ2-3	TRBD2	few	TRBV7-2	TGTGCCAGCAGCTTACGTGGACTAGCGGGGAGAAGCACAGATACGCAGTATTTT	CASSLRGLAGRSTDTQYF
TRBJ1-1	.	few	TRBV2	TGTGCCAGCAACAGGGTCTTCACCACTGAAGCTTTCTTT	CASNRVFTTEAFF
TRBJ1-1	.	medium-sized	TRBV20-1	TGCAGTGCTAGAGGCGTGGGGTACACTGAAGCTTTCTTT	CSARGVGYTEAFF
TRBJ2-3	TRBD2	few	TRBV4-3	TGCGCCAGCAGCCAAGATAGGCCGGCGGGGGGGCCAGATACGCAGTATTTT	CASSQDRPAGGPDTQYF
TRBJ2-7	.	.	TRBV7-9	TGTGCCAGCAGCTTGGGAGATCACGCTTACGAGCAGTACTTC	CASSLGDHAYEQYF
TRBJ2-3	.	.	TRBV11-3	TGTGCCAGCAGCCGGCTGGGGGGGCTCTCAGATACGCAGTATTTT	CASSRLGGLSDTQYF
TRBJ1-1	.	once	TRBV28	TGTGCCAGCAGATTAAGAAATCTGAACACTGAAGCTTTCTTT	CASRLRNLNTEAFF
TRBJ1-2	.	.	TRBV7-6	TGTGCCAGCAGCTTGACCGACAGATCTAACTATGGCTACACCTTC	CASSLTDRSNYGYTF
TRBJ2-5	.	.	TRBV12-3/TRBV12-4	TGTGCCAGCAGCTTACGTTATGGCGCACAGCTCCAAGAGACCCAGTACTTC	CASSLRYGAQLQETQYF
TRBJ2-5	.	once	TRBV15	TGTGCCACCAGCAGAGATATCCGAGAGACCCAGTACTTC	CATSRDIRETQYF
TRBJ2-7	TRBD2	.	TRBV6-5	TGTGCCAGCAGTTACTCGACGGGGGGTGGAACCTACGAGCAGTACTTC	CASSYSTGGGTYEQYF
TRBJ1-1	TRBD1	many	TRBV14	TGTGCCAGCAGCCAAGATGGGGCTTTGGGGGCTTCAGGGGGATTT	CASSQDGALGASGGF
TRBJ2-5	.	few	TRBV7-2	TGTGCCAGCAGCCCCACGGCGGCAGGGCTGGTGACCCAGTACTTC	CASSPTAAGLVTQYF
TRBJ2-3	TRBD2	.	TRBV20-1	TGCAGTGCTAGAGATTCCCAGCGGGGGGGCCTCGCAGATACGCAGTATTTT	CSARDSQRGGLADTQYF
TRBJ2-1	TRBD2	.	TRBV7-3	TGTGCCAGCAGCAGGGGGACTAGCGACAATGAGCAGTTCTTC	CASSRGTSDNEQFF
TRBJ2-5	TRBD2	.	TRBV7-2	TGTGCCAGCAGCCTCCACGGGGGACTAGCGGTCCAAGAGACCCAGTACTTC	CASSLHGGLAVQETQYF
TRBJ2-3	TRBD2	.	TRBV20-1	TGCAGTGCTAGAGCGCCCAGCGGGGGGGGTACAGATACGCAGTATTTT	CSARAPSGGGTDTQYF
TRBJ1-2	TRBD1	.	TRBV12-3/TRBV12-4	TGTGCCAGCAGCTTAAAGGGGGCTCTAGGCTACACCTTC	CASSLKGALGYTF
TRBJ2-7	.	many	TRBV4-3	TGCGCCAGCAGCCAAGAATTAGCGGAGGCCTACGAGCAGTACTTC	CASSQELAEAYEQYF
TRBJ2-5	.	.	TRBV20-1	TGCAGTACTAGAGAGGGTGGGATAAATAAGGAGCAGTACTTC	CSTREGGINKEQYF
TRBJ2-1	.	few	TRBV9	TGTGCCAGCAGCGTAGTGAGGGTCCCCTACAATGAGCAGTTCTTC	CASSVVRVPYNEQFF